This T cell receptor (beta chain) was sequenced for a study of cytomegalovirus exposure and HLA in healthy donors. Trimming cost V 4 bases and J 5 bases; bases outside gene matches: 2. CDR1 and CDR2 (germline): SGHAT, FQNNGV. The CDR3 runs 14 residues. Vbeta (60) and Jbeta (13) primers were used in the PCR. Using immunoSEQ multiplex PCR, the repertoire was profiled, and TCRdb retains in-frame clones only, with some absent. The sample includes roughly 100,000 clones, over 65% of them seen just once. The study, taken as a whole, reports: Reports state that TCR beta sequences accurately predicted most subjects' HLA-A and HLA-B alleles.

In regard to this clone: Its antigen is not known.

Source material: PBMCs. V usage is TRBV11-2 and J usage is TRBJ2-3; TRBD2 matches at 11 bases. The sequence was collected from a man aged 35 to 55 in good health and CMV-seropositive. In DNA form, the CDR3 reads TGTGCCAGCAGCTCTAGCGGGAGGAGAGATACGCAGTATTTT. Its translation is CASSSSGRRDTQYF.